A selection of T cell receptor beta chains follows, all from one sample in a study of cytomegalovirus exposure and HLA in healthy donors. This table comes from immunoSEQ multiplex PCR, and its TCRdb copy is limited to in-frame clones, with some not included. The table includes under 200,000 clones, roughly 80% detected once. Sequences were obtained from PBMCs. The source is a woman aged 45-65 years in good health and CMV-seropositive. Each CDR3 is given with its conserved first and last residue. The order of the fields is D gene, J gene, clone size, V gene, CDR3 protein, CDR3 DNA. A D gene is named only where the DNA matches it firmly. Expanded clones get a size class; other rows say once, few or many, or leave the size out.

d_gene: TRBD2
j_gene: TRBJ2-1
abundance: .
v_gene: TRBV7-9
CDR3aa: CASSLAVAGLYNEQFF
CDR3nt: TGTGCCAGCAGCTTAGCTGTAGCGGGGCTCTACAATGAGCAGTTCTTC

d_gene: TRBD1
j_gene: TRBJ2-2
abundance: few
v_gene: TRBV2
CDR3aa: CASRPTGTGELFF
CDR3nt: TGTGCCAGCAGACCGACAGGGACCGGGGAGCTGTTTTTT

d_gene: TRBD1
j_gene: TRBJ1-6
abundance: .
v_gene: TRBV19
CDR3aa: CASTLRDRGSPLHF
CDR3nt: TGTGCCAGTACCCTCCGGGACAGGGGCTCACCCCTCCACTTT

d_gene: .
j_gene: TRBJ1-2
abundance: few
v_gene: TRBV19
CDR3aa: CASRDGITYGYTF
CDR3nt: TGTGCCAGTAGGGACGGGATAACATATGGCTACACCTTC

d_gene: .
j_gene: TRBJ2-7
abundance: .
v_gene: TRBV6-5
CDR3aa: CASSYSSLGPGEQYF
CDR3nt: TGTGCCAGCAGTTACTCATCGTTAGGGCCGGGAGAGCAGTACTTC

d_gene: TRBD2
j_gene: TRBJ2-1
abundance: .
v_gene: TRBV7-2
CDR3aa: CASSFLAGINEQFF
CDR3nt: TGTGCCAGCAGCTTCTTAGCGGGGATCAATGAGCAGTTCTTC

d_gene: TRBD1
j_gene: TRBJ1-2
abundance: .
v_gene: TRBV6-6
CDR3aa: CASSYAGGAYYGYTF
CDR3nt: TGTGCCAGCAGTTATGCAGGGGGTGCGTACTATGGCTACACCTTC

d_gene: TRBD2
j_gene: TRBJ2-5
abundance: .
v_gene: TRBV9
CDR3aa: CASSPSGAGETQYF
CDR3nt: TGTGCCAGCAGCCCTAGCGGGGCTGGGGAGACCCAGTACTTC

d_gene: TRBD1
j_gene: TRBJ1-5
abundance: .
v_gene: TRBV27
CDR3aa: CASSLYGTDNQPQHF
CDR3nt: TGTGCCAGCAGTTTATACGGGACAGACAATCAGCCCCAGCATTTT

d_gene: TRBD2
j_gene: TRBJ2-5
abundance: once
v_gene: TRBV5-1
CDR3aa: CASSAGTTLETQYF
CDR3nt: TGCGCCAGCAGTGCCGGGACTACGCTGGAGACCCAGTACTTC

d_gene: TRBD1
j_gene: TRBJ2-1
abundance: .
v_gene: TRBV2
CDR3aa: CASSYRGDEQFF
CDR3nt: TGTGCCAGCAGTTACAGGGGCGATGAGCAGTTCTTC

d_gene: TRBD1
j_gene: TRBJ2-4
abundance: .
v_gene: TRBV6-1
CDR3aa: CASSPQGTAKNIQYF
CDR3nt: TGTGCCAGCAGCCCACAGGGGACGGCCAAAAACATTCAGTACTTC

d_gene: TRBD1
j_gene: TRBJ2-5
abundance: .
v_gene: TRBV9
CDR3aa: CASSVGTGGLGETQYF
CDR3nt: TGTGCCAGCAGCGTAGGGACAGGGGGATTGGGGGAGACCCAGTACTTC